Listed below are T cell receptor beta chains from one sample, sequenced in a study of cytomegalovirus exposure and HLA in healthy donors. Clones were sequenced by immunoSEQ multiplex PCR, and TCRdb holds only the in-frame ones, with some missing. The table records 150,000 to 200,000 clones, 75% to 85% of them present only once. Sequencing was done on a sample of PBMCs. These receptors were obtained from a woman aged 50 to 60 in good health and CMV-seronegative. Both conserved end residues are part of each CDR3. Each record gives: D gene, V gene, clone size, J gene, CDR3 DNA, CDR3 protein. The D gene is left open where the match is weak. A row's size may be missing; if present it is once, few, many or a size class.

D gene: NA
V gene: TRBV28
clone size: NA
J gene: TRBJ2-1
CDR3 DNA: TGTGCCAGCAGTCCCCCCTACGGTGAGCAGTTCTTC
CDR3 protein: CASSPPYGEQFF

D gene: TRBD2
V gene: TRBV28
clone size: NA
J gene: TRBJ2-7
CDR3 DNA: TGTGCCAGCACCTCATTGCCGGGGCGGACTAGCGGGAAACCCTACGAGCAGTACTTC
CDR3 protein: CASTSLPGRTSGKPYEQYF

D gene: NA
V gene: TRBV9
clone size: NA
J gene: TRBJ1-5
CDR3 DNA: TGTGCCAGCAGCGTAGACGGGGGTAATCAGCCCCAGCATTTT
CDR3 protein: CASSVDGGNQPQHF

D gene: TRBD2
V gene: TRBV7-9
clone size: NA
J gene: TRBJ2-3
CDR3 DNA: TGTGCCAGCGGACAAAGCGGGAGCGGAGATACGCAGTATTTT
CDR3 protein: CASGQSGSGDTQYF

D gene: NA
V gene: TRBV4-1
clone size: NA
J gene: TRBJ1-5
CDR3 DNA: TGCGCCAGCAGCCAAGGGCAGGGGCCGGATAGCAATCAGCCCCAGCATTTT
CDR3 protein: CASSQGQGPDSNQPQHF

D gene: TRBD2
V gene: TRBV5-1
clone size: few
J gene: TRBJ2-7
CDR3 DNA: TGCGCCAGCAGCCCTGCTGGACTAGCGGGGTTCTCCTACGAGCAGTACTTC
CDR3 protein: CASSPAGLAGFSYEQYF

D gene: NA
V gene: TRBV9
clone size: NA
J gene: TRBJ1-5
CDR3 DNA: TGTGCCAGCAGCGTAGGGCTCGTGGGCAATCAGCCCCAGCATTTT
CDR3 protein: CASSVGLVGNQPQHF

D gene: TRBD1
V gene: TRBV5-1
clone size: NA
J gene: TRBJ1-1
CDR3 DNA: TGCGCCAGCAGCTTGGACAGGGGCCGAAACACTGAAGCTTTCTTT
CDR3 protein: CASSLDRGRNTEAFF

D gene: NA
V gene: TRBV4-2
clone size: NA
J gene: TRBJ2-5
CDR3 DNA: TGTGCCAGCAGCCAAGCCTCCGGGGAACTCCAAGAGACCCAGTACTTC
CDR3 protein: CASSQASGELQETQYF

D gene: TRBD1
V gene: TRBV5-1
clone size: NA
J gene: TRBJ1-4
CDR3 DNA: TGCGCCAGCAGCTTGGACAACCCAGGGGGCGGTGAAAAACTGTTTTTT
CDR3 protein: CASSLDNPGGGEKLFF

D gene: NA
V gene: TRBV6-6
clone size: NA
J gene: TRBJ2-7
CDR3 DNA: TGTGCCAGCAGTCGATCAGGGTCCTACGAGCAGTACTTC
CDR3 protein: CASSRSGSYEQYF

D gene: TRBD1
V gene: TRBV2
clone size: NA
J gene: TRBJ1-4
CDR3 DNA: TGTGCCAGCAGTGAAACCCGGGACAGGGGGCGTCTGTCGAGGCAGGGAAAACTGTTTTTT
CDR3 protein: CASSETRDRGRLSRQGKLFF

D gene: TRBD1
V gene: TRBV18
clone size: few
J gene: TRBJ2-5
CDR3 DNA: TGTGCCAGCTCACCGGACAGGGGTGGAGAGACCCAGTACTTC
CDR3 protein: CASSPDRGGETQYF

D gene: NA
V gene: TRBV28
clone size: NA
J gene: TRBJ1-4
CDR3 DNA: TGTGCCAGCAGACTGGATGGGCTTAGGGGAGGGGGAACTAATGAAAAACTGTTTTTT
CDR3 protein: CASRLDGLRGGGTNEKLFF

D gene: TRBD1
V gene: TRBV10-3
clone size: NA
J gene: TRBJ1-4
CDR3 DNA: TGTGCCATTACCGGGACAGTTAATGAAAAACTGTTTTTT
CDR3 protein: CAITGTVNEKLFF

D gene: TRBD2
V gene: TRBV11-2
clone size: NA
J gene: TRBJ2-5
CDR3 DNA: TGTGCCAGCAGCTCCGAAGCGGGGTTGTACCAAGAGACCCAGTACTTC
CDR3 protein: CASSSEAGLYQETQYF

D gene: NA
V gene: TRBV30
clone size: NA
J gene: TRBJ1-3
CDR3 DNA: TGTGCCTGGAGTCACCAGGGTGGAACTGGAAACACCATATATTTT
CDR3 protein: CAWSHQGGTGNTIYF

D gene: TRBD2
V gene: TRBV7-9
clone size: NA
J gene: TRBJ2-1
CDR3 DNA: TGTGCCAGCAGCGCCTCCGGGACTAGCGTCAATGAGCAGTTCTTC
CDR3 protein: CASSASGTSVNEQFF